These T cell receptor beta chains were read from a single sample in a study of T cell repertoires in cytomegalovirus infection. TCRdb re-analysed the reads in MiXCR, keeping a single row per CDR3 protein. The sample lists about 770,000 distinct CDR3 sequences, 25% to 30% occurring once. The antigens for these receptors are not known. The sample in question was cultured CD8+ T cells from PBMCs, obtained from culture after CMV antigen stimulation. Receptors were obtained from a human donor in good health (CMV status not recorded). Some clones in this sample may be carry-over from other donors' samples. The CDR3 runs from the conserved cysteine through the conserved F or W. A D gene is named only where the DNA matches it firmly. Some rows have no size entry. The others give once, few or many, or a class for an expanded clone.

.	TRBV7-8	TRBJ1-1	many	CASSLTTEAFF	TGTGCCAGCAGCTTAACAACTGAAGCTTTCTTT
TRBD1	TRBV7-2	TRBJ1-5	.	CASSPYRGSNQPRHF	TGTGCCAGCAGCCCGTACAGGGGATCCAATCAGCCCCGGCATTTT
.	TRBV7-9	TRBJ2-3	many	CASSFPRGETDTQYF	TGTGCCAGCAGCTTCCCGCGAGGGGAAACAGATACGCAGTATTTT
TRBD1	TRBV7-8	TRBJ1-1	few	CASSLDRGRATEAFF	TGTGCCAGCAGCTTAGACAGGGGGCGGGCCACTGAAGCTTTCTTT
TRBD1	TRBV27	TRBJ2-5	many	CASSPLTGGEETQYF	TGTGCCAGCAGTCCTCTGACAGGGGGCGAAGAGACCCAGTACTTC
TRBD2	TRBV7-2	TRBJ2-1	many	CASSPLGVAGDYNEQFF	TGTGCCAGCAGCCCCCTAGGGGTAGCGGGGGATTACAATGAGCAGTTCTTC
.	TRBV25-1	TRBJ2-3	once	CASSFRSDTQYF	TGTGCCAGCAGTTTTAGATCAGATACGCAGTATTTT
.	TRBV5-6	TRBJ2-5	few	CASSLEPRSGGQETQYF	TGTGCCAGCAGCTTGGAACCTAGATCCGGGGGTCAAGAGACCCAGTACTTC
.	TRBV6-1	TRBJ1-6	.	CASSEEGRVVNSPLHF	TGTGCCAGCAGTGAAGAGGGGAGGGTGGTGAATTCACCCCTCCACTTT
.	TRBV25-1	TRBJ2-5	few	CASSSTQKGWRRETQYF	TGTGCCAGCAGTTCAACACAGAAGGGGTGGAGAAGAGAGACCCAGTACTTC
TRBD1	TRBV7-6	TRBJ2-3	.	CASRYPISDRGSDTQYF	TGTGCCAGCAGATACCCCATATCGGACAGGGGTTCAGATACGCAGTATTTT
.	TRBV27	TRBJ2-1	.	CASSLAIWGEQFF	TGTGCCAGCAGTCTGGCTATTTGGGGTGAGCAGTTCTTC
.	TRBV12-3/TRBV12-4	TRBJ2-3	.	CASRPEESTDTQYF	TGTGCCAGCAGGCCCGAAGAGAGCACAGATACGCAGTATTTT
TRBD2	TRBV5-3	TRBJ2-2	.	CARSRGLADPLTRNTGELFF	TGTGCCAGAAGCCGGGGACTAGCGGATCCTCTCACCCGAAACACCGGGGAGCTGTTTTTT
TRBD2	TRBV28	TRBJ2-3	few	CASSYLAGGIEDTQYF	TGTGCCAGCAGTTATCTAGCGGGGGGGATCGAAGATACGCAGTATTTT
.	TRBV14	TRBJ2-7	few	CAIYPYEQYF	TGTGCCATCTACCCATACGAGCAGTACTTC
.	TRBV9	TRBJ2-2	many	CASSVTGELFF	TGTGCCAGCAGCGTTACCGGGGAGCTGTTTTTT
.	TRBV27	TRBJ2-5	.	CASSSRQGGLETQYF	TGTGCCAGCAGTAGCCGGCAGGGGGGATTGGAGACCCAGTACTTC
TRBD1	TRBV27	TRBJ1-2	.	CASSLLMADRGLAYGYTF	TGTGCCAGCAGTCTTCTCATGGCTGACAGGGGGTTGGCCTATGGCTACACCTTC
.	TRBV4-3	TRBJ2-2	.	CASSQDGQWNTGELFF	TGCGCCAGCAGCCAAGATGGGCAGTGGAACACCGGGGAGCTGTTTTTT
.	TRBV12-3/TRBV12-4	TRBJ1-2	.	CASRTNSNYGYTF	TGTGCCAGCAGGACTAACAGCAACTATGGCTACACCTTC
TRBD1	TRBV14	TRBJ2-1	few	CASSHPRGQTYSYNEQFF	TGTGCCAGCAGCCACCCCAGGGGACAGACCTATTCCTACAATGAGCAGTTCTTC
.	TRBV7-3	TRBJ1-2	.	CVSSPLRGPNYGYTF	TGTGTCAGCAGCCCCCTCCGAGGACCTAACTATGGCTACACCTTC
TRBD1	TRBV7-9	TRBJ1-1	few	CASSLPFGTGLNTEAFF	TGTGCCAGCAGCTTACCCTTCGGGACAGGGTTGAACACTGAAGCTTTCTTT
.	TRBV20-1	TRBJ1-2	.	CSARADTDRWSSYTF	TGCAGTGCTAGAGCAGACACGGACAGATGGAGTAGCTACACCTTC
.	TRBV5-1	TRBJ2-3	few	CASSSRQATDTQYF	TGCGCCAGCAGCTCACGACAGGCCACAGATACGCAGTATTTT
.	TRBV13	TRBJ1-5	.	CASSIGRSAQPQHF	TGTGCCAGCAGCATCGGACGGAGCGCTCAGCCCCAGCATTTT
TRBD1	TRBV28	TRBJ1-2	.	CASSPRTGHGYTF	TGTGCCAGCAGTCCCCGGACAGGCCATGGCTACACCTTC
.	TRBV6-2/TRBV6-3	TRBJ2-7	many	CASRRPHDLYEQYF	TGTGCCAGCAGGAGGCCCCATGATCTCTACGAGCAGTACTTC
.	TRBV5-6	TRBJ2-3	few	CASSLAWSRADTQYF	TGTGCCAGCAGCTTGGCATGGAGTAGGGCAGATACGCAGTATTTT
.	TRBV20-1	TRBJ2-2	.	CSARSPEEGKPGELFF	TGCAGTGCTAGATCCCCGGAGGAGGGCAAACCCGGGGAGCTGTTTTTT
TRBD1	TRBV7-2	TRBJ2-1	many	CASGWTGVYNEQFF	TGTGCCAGCGGATGGACAGGGGTTTACAATGAGCAGTTCTTC
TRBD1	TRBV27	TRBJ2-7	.	CASSLFWTGPYEQYF	TGTGCCAGCAGTTTATTCTGGACAGGGCCCTACGAGCAGTACTTC
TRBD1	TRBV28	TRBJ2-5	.	CASRWTGAGMGPQETQYF	TGTGCCAGCAGATGGACAGGGGCGGGCATGGGGCCGCAAGAGACCCAGTACTTC
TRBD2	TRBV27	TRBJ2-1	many	CASSYRLAGSYNEQFF	TGTGCCAGCAGTTACCGACTAGCGGGCTCCTACAATGAGCAGTTCTTC
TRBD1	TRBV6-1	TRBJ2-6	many	CASSDETGFKLWANVLTF	TGTGCCAGCAGTGATGAGACAGGGTTTAAACTCTGGGCCAACGTCCTGACTTTC
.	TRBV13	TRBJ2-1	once	CASSLEGLLGNEQFF	TGTGCCAGCAGCCTAGAGGGACTTTTGGGAAATGAGCAGTTCTTC
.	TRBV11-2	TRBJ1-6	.	CASSPWKGTSLHF	TGTGCCAGCAGCCCCTGGAAGGGAACATCCCTCCACTTT
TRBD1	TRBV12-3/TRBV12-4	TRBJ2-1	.	CASSSGQGRHNEQFF	TGTGCCAGCAGTTCGGGACAGGGCCGTCACAATGAGCAGTTCTTC
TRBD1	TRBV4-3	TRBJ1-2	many	CASSQDRDRGNYGYTF	TGCGCCAGCAGCCAAGATAGGGACAGGGGTAACTATGGCTACACCTTC
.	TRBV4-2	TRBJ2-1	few	CASSQAPSRYNEQFF	TGTGCCAGCAGCCAAGCTCCTTCTAGGTACAATGAGCAGTTCTTC
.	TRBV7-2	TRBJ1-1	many	CASSPDRKAFF	TGTGCCAGCAGCCCGGACAGAAAAGCTTTCTTT
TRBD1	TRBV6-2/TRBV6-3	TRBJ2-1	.	CASNSLQGNEQFF	TGTGCCAGCAATTCCTTACAGGGGAATGAGCAGTTCTTC
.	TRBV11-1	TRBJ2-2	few	CASSLEGHTGELFF	TGTGCCAGCAGCTTAGAGGGACACACCGGGGAGCTGTTTTTT
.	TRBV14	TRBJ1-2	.	CASSPRWRREPGGYTF	TGTGCCAGCAGCCCAAGGTGGAGGAGAGAACCCGGGGGCTACACCTTC
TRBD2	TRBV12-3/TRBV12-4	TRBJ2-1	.	CASLTGGVYNEQFF	TGTGCCAGCCTAACGGGGGGGGTCTACAATGAGCAGTTCTTC
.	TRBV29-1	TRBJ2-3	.	CSVEDGAGAKGDTQYF	TGCAGCGTTGAAGATGGAGCGGGCGCAAAGGGAGATACGCAGTATTTT
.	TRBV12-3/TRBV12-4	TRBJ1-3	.	CASSFSLIRAIDSNSGNTIYF	TGTGCCAGCAGTTTCTCATTGATAAGAGCCATTGACTCGAACTCTGGAAACACCATATATTTT
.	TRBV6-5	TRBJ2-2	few	CASSQAWVRNTGELFF	TGTGCCAGCAGTCAGGCTTGGGTTCGGAACACCGGGGAGCTGTTTTTT
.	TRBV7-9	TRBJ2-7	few	CASSRTPYEQYF	TGTGCCAGCAGCCGGACACCTTACGAGCAGTACTTC
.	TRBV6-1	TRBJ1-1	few	CASRGLTSGAEAFF	TGTGCCAGCAGGGGCCTAACCTCCGGGGCTGAAGCTTTCTTT
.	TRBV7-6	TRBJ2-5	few	CASSLVWKSDKGEETQYF	TGTGCCAGCAGCTTAGTCTGGAAAAGTGATAAGGGGGAAGAGACCCAGTACTTC
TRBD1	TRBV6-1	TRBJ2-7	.	CASSDRPGQGTEYF	TGTGCCAGCAGTGACCGCCCGGGACAGGGGACGGAGTACTTC
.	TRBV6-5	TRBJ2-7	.	CASSYTASKTEQYF	TGTGCCAGCAGTTACACAGCTTCAAAAACCGAGCAGTACTTC
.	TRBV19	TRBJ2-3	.	CASSIGELTDTQYF	TGTGCCAGTAGTATAGGAGAGCTCACAGATACGCAGTATTTT
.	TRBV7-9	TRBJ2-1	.	CASSLVQGALNEQFF	TGTGCCAGCAGCTTAGTGCAAGGGGCCCTCAATGAGCAGTTCTTC